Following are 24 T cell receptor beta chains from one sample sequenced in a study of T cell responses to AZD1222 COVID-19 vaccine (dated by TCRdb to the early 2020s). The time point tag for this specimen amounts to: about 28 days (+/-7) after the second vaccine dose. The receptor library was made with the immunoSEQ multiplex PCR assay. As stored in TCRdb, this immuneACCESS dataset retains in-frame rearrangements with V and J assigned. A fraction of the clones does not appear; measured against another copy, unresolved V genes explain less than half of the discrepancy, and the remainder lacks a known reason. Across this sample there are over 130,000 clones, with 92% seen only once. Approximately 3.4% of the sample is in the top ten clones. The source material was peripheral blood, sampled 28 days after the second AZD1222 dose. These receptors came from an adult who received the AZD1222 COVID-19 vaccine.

In DNA, the CDR3 is TGTGCCAGCAGCGTAGGTATCGGAGAAACAGATACGCAGTATTTT. Translating gives CASSVGIGETDTQYF. The rearrangement joins TRBV9 to TRBJ2-3; D remains ambiguous. CDR1 is SGDLS, CDR2 YYNGEE, per germline. This CDR3 contains 15 residues. V shed 0 bases and J shed 3 bases, with 11 bases lying between them.

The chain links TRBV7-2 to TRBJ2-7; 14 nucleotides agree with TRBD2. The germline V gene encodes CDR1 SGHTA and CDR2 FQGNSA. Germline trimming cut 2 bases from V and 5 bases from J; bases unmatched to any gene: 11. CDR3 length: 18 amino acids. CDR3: CASSLFVGTSGRINEQYF. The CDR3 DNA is TGTGCCAGCAGCTTATTTGTTGGGACTAGCGGGAGAATCAACGAGCAGTACTTC.

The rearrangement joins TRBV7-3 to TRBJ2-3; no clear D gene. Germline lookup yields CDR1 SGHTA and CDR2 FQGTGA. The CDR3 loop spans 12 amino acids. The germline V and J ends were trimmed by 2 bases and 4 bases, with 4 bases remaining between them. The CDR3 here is CASSLHPDTQYF. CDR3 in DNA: TGTGCCAGCAGCTTACATCCAGATACGCAGTATTTT.

This CDR3 reads CASSDLDRGRYQPQHF. The CDR3 region has the DNA TGTGCCAGCAGCGACCTGGACAGGGGGCGATATCAGCCCCAGCATTTT. The chain employs TRBV7-2 and TRBJ1-5, with 11 bases identical to TRBD1. CDR3 length: 16 residues. Germline V lookup: CDR1 SGHTA, CDR2 FQGNSA. V lost 5 bases, J lost 5 bases, and 8 bases stayed unmatched.

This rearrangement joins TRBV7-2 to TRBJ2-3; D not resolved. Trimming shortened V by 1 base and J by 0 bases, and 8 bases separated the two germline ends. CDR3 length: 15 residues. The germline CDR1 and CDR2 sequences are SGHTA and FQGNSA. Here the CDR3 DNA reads TGTGCCAGCAGCTTAGGGGTAGACAGCACAGATACGCAGTATTTT. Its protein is CASSLGVDSTDTQYF.

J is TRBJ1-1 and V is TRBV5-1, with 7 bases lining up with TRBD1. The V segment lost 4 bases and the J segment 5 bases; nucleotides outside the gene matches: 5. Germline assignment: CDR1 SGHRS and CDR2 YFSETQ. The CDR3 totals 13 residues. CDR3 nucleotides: TGCGCCAGCAGCATTTACAGGGGTACTGAAGCTTTCTTT. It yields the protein CASSIYRGTEAFF.

The CDR3 nucleotides are TGTGCCAGCAGCCAAGACGCTAGCGGGGACAATGAGCAGTTCTTC. Translation: CASSQDASGDNEQFF. The V call is TRBV4-2, the J call TRBJ2-1; 9 nucleotides agree with TRBD2. J gave up 5 bases and V 0 bases, and 2 bases lay outside the gene matches. Germline V CDR1 and CDR2: LGHNA, YNFKEQ. CDR3 length: 15 amino acids.

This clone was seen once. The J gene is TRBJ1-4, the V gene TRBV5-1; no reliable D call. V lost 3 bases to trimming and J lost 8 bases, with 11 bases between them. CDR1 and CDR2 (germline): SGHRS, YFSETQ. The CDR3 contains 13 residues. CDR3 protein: CASSSLVDEKLFF. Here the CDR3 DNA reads TGCGCCAGCAGCTCCCTTGTGGACGAAAAACTGTTTTTT. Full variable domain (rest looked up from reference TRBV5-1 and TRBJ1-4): KAGVTQTPRYLIKTRGQQVTLSCSPISGHRSVSWYQQTPGQGLQFLFEYFSETQRNKGNFPGRFSGRQFSNSRSEMNVSTLELGDSALYLCASSSLVDEKLFFGSGTQLSVL.

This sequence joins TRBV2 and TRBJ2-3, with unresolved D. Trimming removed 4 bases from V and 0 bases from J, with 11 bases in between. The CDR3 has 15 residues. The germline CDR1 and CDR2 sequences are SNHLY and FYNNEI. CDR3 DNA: TGTGCCAGCAGTGTGACATCCACTAGCACAGATACGCAGTATTTT. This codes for CASSVTSTSTDTQYF.

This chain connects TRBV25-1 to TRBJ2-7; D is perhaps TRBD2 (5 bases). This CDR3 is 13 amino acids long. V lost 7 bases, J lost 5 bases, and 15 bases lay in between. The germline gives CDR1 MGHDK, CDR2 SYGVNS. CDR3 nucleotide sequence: TGTGCCAGCATCGCGGGCGATTCCCACGAGCAGTACTTC. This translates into CASIAGDSHEQYF.

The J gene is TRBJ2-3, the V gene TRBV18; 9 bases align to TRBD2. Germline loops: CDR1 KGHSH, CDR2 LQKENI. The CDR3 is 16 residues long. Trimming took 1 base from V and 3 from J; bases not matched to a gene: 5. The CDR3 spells CASSPLAGVVTDTQYF. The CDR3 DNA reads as TGTGCCAGCTCACCACTAGCGGGAGTAGTTACAGATACGCAGTATTTT.

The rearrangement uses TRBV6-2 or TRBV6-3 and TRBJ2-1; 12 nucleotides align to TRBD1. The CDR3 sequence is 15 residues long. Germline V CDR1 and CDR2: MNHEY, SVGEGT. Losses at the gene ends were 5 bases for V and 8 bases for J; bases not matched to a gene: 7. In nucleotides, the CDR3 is TGTGCCAGCAGTACCCCGGGACAGGGGGCCTATGAGCAGTTCTTC. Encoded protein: CASSTPGQGAYEQFF.

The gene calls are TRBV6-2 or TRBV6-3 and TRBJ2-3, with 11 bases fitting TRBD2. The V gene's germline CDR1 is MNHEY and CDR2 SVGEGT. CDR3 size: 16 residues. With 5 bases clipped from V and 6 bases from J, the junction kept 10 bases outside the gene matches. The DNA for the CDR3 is TGTGCCAGCAGTCCATATACTAGCGGGAGTTGGGATACGCAGTATTTT. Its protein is CASSPYTSGSWDTQYF.

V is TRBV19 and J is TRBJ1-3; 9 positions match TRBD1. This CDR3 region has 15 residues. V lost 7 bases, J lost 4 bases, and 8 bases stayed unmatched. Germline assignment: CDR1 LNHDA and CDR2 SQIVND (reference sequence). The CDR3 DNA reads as TGTGCCAGTACCTCCGGACAGGGGATCGGAAACACCATATATTTT. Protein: CASTSGQGIGNTIYF.

The CDR3 bases are TGTGCCAGCAGTTTATACCGCGGGAGGGCCGGGAATGAGCAGTTCTTC. Protein: CASSLYRGRAGNEQFF. The chain has TRBV27 and TRBJ2-1, with TRBD2 matching 9 bases. The CDR3 is 16 residues long. Germline loops: CDR1 MNHEY, CDR2 SMNVEV (reference sequence). V was clipped by 1 base and J by 7 bases; unmatched bases: 8.

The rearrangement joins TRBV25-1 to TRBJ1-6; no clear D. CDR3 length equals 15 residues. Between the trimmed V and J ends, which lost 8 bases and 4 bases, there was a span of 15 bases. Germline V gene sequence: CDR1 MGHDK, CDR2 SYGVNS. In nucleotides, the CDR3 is TGTGCCAGCCGTCTCGTGGACGGGTATAATTCACCCCTCCACTTT. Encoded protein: CASRLVDGYNSPLHF.

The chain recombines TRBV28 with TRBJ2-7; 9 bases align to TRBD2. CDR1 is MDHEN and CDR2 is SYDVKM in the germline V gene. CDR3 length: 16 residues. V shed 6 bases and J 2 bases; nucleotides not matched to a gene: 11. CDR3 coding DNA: TGTGCCAGCAGCCCCCCCCTAGCGGGAAGAGCCTACGAGCAGTACTTC. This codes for CASSPPLAGRAYEQYF.

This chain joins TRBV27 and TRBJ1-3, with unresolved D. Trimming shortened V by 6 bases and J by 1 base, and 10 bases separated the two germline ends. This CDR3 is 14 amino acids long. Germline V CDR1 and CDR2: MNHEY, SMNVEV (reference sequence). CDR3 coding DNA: TGTGCCAGCAGGGACCTCGCGTCTGGAAACACCATATATTTT. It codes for CASRDLASGNTIYF.

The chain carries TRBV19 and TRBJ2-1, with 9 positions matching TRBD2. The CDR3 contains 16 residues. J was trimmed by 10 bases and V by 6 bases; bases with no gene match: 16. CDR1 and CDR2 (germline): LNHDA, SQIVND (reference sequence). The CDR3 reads CASSISSGTSPREQFF. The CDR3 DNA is TGTGCCAGTAGCATTTCTAGCGGGACGTCGCCTAGGGAGCAGTTCTTC.

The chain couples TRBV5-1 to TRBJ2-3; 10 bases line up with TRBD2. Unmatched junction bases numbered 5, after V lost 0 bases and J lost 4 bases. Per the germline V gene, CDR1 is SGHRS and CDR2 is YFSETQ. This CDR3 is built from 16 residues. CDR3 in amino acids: CASSLALAGGADTQYF. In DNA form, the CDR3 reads TGCGCCAGCAGCTTGGCCTTAGCGGGAGGCGCAGATACGCAGTATTTT.

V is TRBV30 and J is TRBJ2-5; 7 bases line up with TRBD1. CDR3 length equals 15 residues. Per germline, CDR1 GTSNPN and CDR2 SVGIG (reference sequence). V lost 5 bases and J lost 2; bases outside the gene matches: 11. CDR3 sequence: CAWENRGGGQETQYF. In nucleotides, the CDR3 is TGTGCCTGGGAGAACAGGGGTGGAGGACAAGAGACCCAGTACTTC.

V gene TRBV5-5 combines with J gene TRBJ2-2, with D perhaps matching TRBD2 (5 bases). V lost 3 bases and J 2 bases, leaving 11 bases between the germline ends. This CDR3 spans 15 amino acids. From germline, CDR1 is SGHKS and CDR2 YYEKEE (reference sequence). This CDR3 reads CASSSRSGNTGELFF. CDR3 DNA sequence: TGTGCCAGCAGCTCCCGGTCGGGAAACACCGGGGAGCTGTTTTTT. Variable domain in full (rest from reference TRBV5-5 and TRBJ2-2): DAGVTQSPTHLIKTRGQQVTLRCSPISGHKSVSWYQQVLGQGPQFIFQYYEKEERGRGNFPDRFSARQFPNYSSELNVNALLLGDSALYLCASSSRSGNTGELFFGEGSRLTVL.

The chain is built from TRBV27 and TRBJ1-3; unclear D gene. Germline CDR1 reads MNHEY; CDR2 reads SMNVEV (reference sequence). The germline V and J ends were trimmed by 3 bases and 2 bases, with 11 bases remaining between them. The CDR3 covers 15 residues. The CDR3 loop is CASSFVSLAGNTIYF. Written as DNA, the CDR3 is TGTGCCAGCAGTTTCGTCAGCTTAGCTGGAAACACCATATATTTT.

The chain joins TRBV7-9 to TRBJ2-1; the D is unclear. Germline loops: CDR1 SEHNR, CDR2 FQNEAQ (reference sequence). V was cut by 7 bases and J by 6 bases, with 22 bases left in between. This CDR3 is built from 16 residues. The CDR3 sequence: CASTIGGPLLGNEQFF. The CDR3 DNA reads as TGTGCCAGCACGATAGGTGGCCCCCTCCTCGGCAATGAGCAGTTCTTC. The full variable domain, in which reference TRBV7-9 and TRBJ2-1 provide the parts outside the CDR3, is DTGVSQNPRHKITKRGQNVTFRCDPISEHNRLYWYRQTLGQGPEFLTYFQNEAQLEKSRLLSDRFSAERPKGSFSTLEIQRTEQGDSAMYLCASTIGGPLLGNEQFFGPGTRLTVL.